The sequence of this TCR beta chain was determined in a study of shared clonotypes between healthy human individuals (dated by TCRdb to about 2020). Concerning the study at large: The cohort included a few men and a couple of women between 18 and 49 years of age. Leukapheresis yielded between about 0.85 and 10 billion PBMCs per donor. For each donor, CD4 naive and CD4 memory were each run on three plates, CD8 naive on two plates, and CD8 memory on one plate. Libraries were prepared and TCR repertoires were sequenced by different laboratories using diverse techniques, in order to increase sequencing depth and limit assay-specific biases. The study deeply sequenced blood TCR repertoires of about 5 healthy adults to estimate repertoire size and the extent of clonotype sharing between individuals. Overall results and qualifications from the work: Clonotypes shared by all four sorted-subset donors showed higher generation probabilities than non-shared clonotypes. Sharing across a handful of donors was observed for around 5% of naive CD4, 3% to 4% of naive CD8, over 2% of memory CD4, and around 0.4% of memory CD8 clonotypes. Even with the large sequencing depth, rarefaction of the sorted-subset datasets indicated that sequencing was incomplete. Because the study included only a small number of donors, the genetic and exposure-history diversity represented was limited. Larger estimated clonotype richness was generally found for naive subsets than for memory subsets. Pairwise subsampling led to the expectation that sequencing depth would affect the degree of clonotype sharing among donors. Sampling was limited to blood, and TCR repertoires in tissue likely differ from TCR repertoires in blood.

Of note for this clone: Which antigen it targets is not known. Base quality data are lacking; no much larger clone is found one base away.

TCR CDR3 regions were amplified from genomic DNA by multiplex PCR using the deep immunoSEQ assay. Genomic DNA extracted from each cell subset was distributed evenly over all wells of several immunoSEQ 96-well plates, and each plate served as one replicate. For sorted subsets, roughly 200 ng genomic DNA, equal to approximately 30,000 T cell genomes, was loaded into each replicate PCR. Purified libraries were measured with a Qubit 3.0 fluorometer, size-checked on a Bioanalyzer 2100, and measured again with the KAPA Library Quantification kit. Every immunoSEQ 96-well plate was sequenced on a separate single-read 150-cycle Illumina NextSeq 550 flow cell. Per the source publication's procedure: Because the immunoSEQ output held only junctional sequences and lacked quality scores, the filtering could not match the filtering applied to full-length reads. Sequences were annotated with PyIR, a Python wrapper for IgBLAST v1.9, using IMGT germline references to assign V/J genes and CDR3. Reads were filtered out if the reads had weak V/J assignments (E-value above 1e-6), no CDR3, stop codons, out-of-frame junctions, or ambiguous translated residues. V3J clonotypes were defined as sequences sharing an identical inferred V gene, J gene, and CDR3 amino acid sequence. Percentage overlap between repertoires was computed as shared unique clonotypes divided by the size of the smaller repertoire. Repertoire richness was assessed with RTK rarefaction, the Chao1 estimator, and Recon v2.1 estimates of unobserved clonotypes. For all TCRbeta clonotypes obtained by the gDNA method from a handful of donors, generation probabilities were computed with OLGA. TCRdb took over this immuneACCESS table, retaining in-frame rearrangements with V and J assigned. Such tables are incomplete; in checked studies, under half of the missing clones stem from an unresolved V gene, and the remainder is unexplained. V and J calls and clone size come straight from that table; D and trimming were deduced from the DNA. Present in this sample are 750,000 to 1,000,000 clones, 80% to 95% of which were seen just once. The ten top clones hold 24% of the sample.

CD8 naive samples consisted of CD45RO-negative cells that were positively selected for CCR7, yielding a CD45RA+CCR7+ population without TemRA cells. Donors were healthy HIV-negative adults with no recently reported acute infections or vaccinations. Every donor was a Caucasian adult living in Nashville, Tennessee, USA. Blood was collected by leukapheresis, and PBMCs were isolated by Ficoll-Histopaque density gradient centrifugation and then cryopreserved in liquid nitrogen vapor phase. Purity and quantity of every magnetically sorted T cell population were checked by analytical flow cytometry. Each sorted fraction had its genomic DNA isolated and then quantified by UV absorbance on a Nanodrop 2000c. V ends up 3 bases short and J 4 bases short, with an unmatched junction base count of 16. The CDR3 has 19 amino acids, counting the end cysteine and phenylalanine. Only CDR3 DNA is held: 57 bases, read in frame from base 1. Via the germline V gene, CDR1 is MRHNA and CDR2 SNTAGT.

The TCR was taken from a man aged 25 to 40 in good health. Sequenced sample: naive CD8+ T cells sorted from blood. The cell subset or site label of this sample denotes: CD45RA+CCR7+. The chain joins TRBV6-4 to TRBJ2-1, with TRBD2 identical over 9 junction bases. The nucleotide sequence is given as TGTGCCAGCAGTGAACCCGCATTGGGGAGCGGGAGGACTTACAATGAGCAGTTCTTC. This yields the protein CASSEPALGSGRTYNEQFF.